Shown below are 18 T cell receptor beta chains from a single sample sequenced in a study of blood T cells in healthy people across ages. A second PCR of roughly 7 to 11 cycles used a sample-barcoded 5' primer and a J-beta primer mix. One entry per CDR3 protein, called by TCRdb with MiXCR from the 5' RACE reads. This sample has fewer than 1,200,000 distinct CDR3 sequences, with around 25% found just once. These records were also assigned to another study, of T cells of mothers and their children.

Source material: blood. These receptors were obtained from a girl aged 2 to 10 in good health.

This clonotype was found a few times. This chain links TRBV2 with TRBJ2-1; D unclear. Between the trimmed V and J ends, which lost 3 bases and 5 bases, there was a span of 5 bases. Germline V gene sequence: CDR1 SNHLY, CDR2 FYNNEI. This CDR3 has 12 amino acids. The CDR3 spells CASSDLDNEQFF. In DNA form, the CDR3 reads TGTGCCAGCAGTGACTTGGACAATGAGCAGTTCTTC.

V usage is TRBV20-1 and J usage is TRBJ1-1; D unclear. V dropped 2 bases and J dropped 7 bases, with 5 bases sitting between them. The CDR3 has 10 amino acids. CDR1 is DFQATT, CDR2 SNEGSKA, per germline (reference sequence). The CDR3 protein is CSARKVEAFF. CDR3 bases: TGCAGTGCTAGAAAAGTTGAAGCTTTCTTT.

This clonotype has a handful of counts. V is TRBV18 and J is TRBJ2-7; D is uncertain. Germline V gives CDR1 KGHSH, CDR2 LQKENI. CDR3 length equals 14 residues. V was shortened by 2 bases and J by 2 bases, with 10 bases between the two germline ends. The CDR3 here is CASSPDTSPYEQYF. CDR3 in DNA: TGTGCCAGCTCACCAGACACGTCGCCCTACGAGCAGTACTTC.

The genes are TRBV29-1 and TRBJ2-5, with a weak D call TRBD2 (5 bases). The J call is in doubt because the DNA end fits TRBJ2-1 better. This CDR3 contains 11 residues. CDR1 is SQVTM, CDR2 ANQGSEA, per germline. The CDR3 is CSAGLSKEQFF. The CDR3 DNA reads TGCAGCGCTGGACTCTCTAAGGAGCAGTTCTTC.

The rearrangement joins TRBV27 to TRBJ1-5; TRBD1 might be the D (5 bases). The CDR3 has 14 residues. CDR1 MNHEY and CDR2 SMNVEV come from the germline V gene (reference sequence). Trimming left V 2 bases short and J 5 bases short, with 10 bases between. CDR3 sequence: CASSLRQFYQPQHF. DNA for the CDR3: TGTGCCAGCAGTTTACGACAGTTTTATCAGCCCCAGCATTTT.

CDR3 protein: CASSPDSPYTGELFF. CDR3 DNA sequence: TGTGCCAGCAGCCCCGACAGCCCATACACCGGGGAGCTGTTTTTT. The chain links TRBV14 to TRBJ2-2, with a possible D match to TRBD1 (5 bases). Germline loops: CDR1 SGHDN, CDR2 FVKESK. The ends were cut back, 4 bases at V and 3 bases at J, with 12 bases in the middle. CDR3 size: 15 residues.

Only a few counts were recorded for this clonotype. The gene calls are TRBV12-3 or TRBV12-4 and TRBJ2-5; 9 bases align to TRBD1. The closer fit of TRBJ2-1 to the DNA end suggests the J call may be wrong. The length of the CDR3 is 15 residues. The CDR3 region has the DNA TGTGCCAGCAACCTACGACAGGGGGGTATACCGGAGCAGTTCTTC. Its protein product is CASNLRQGGIPEQFF.

This clonotype was seen a few times. The chain recombines TRBV7-2 with TRBJ1-1, with D hard to call. The germline CDR1 and CDR2 sequences are SGHTA and FQGNSA. Trimming removed 2 bases from V and 5 bases from J, with 9 bases in between. The CDR3 runs 13 residues. CDR3 sequence reads: CASSLSAVTEAFF. CDR3 DNA: TGTGCCAGCAGCTTATCGGCGGTGACTGAAGCTTTCTTT.

This clonotype occurred a few times. This sequence joins TRBV7-2 and TRBJ1-2, with D possibly matching TRBD1 (6 bases). The ends were cut back, 7 bases at V and 2 bases at J, with 20 bases in the middle. Germline V lookup: CDR1 SGHTA, CDR2 FQGNSA. CDR3 length equals 16 residues. The CDR3 here is CASTPGQPAANYGYTF. Here the CDR3 DNA reads TGTGCCAGCACCCCCGGACAGCCCGCAGCAAACTATGGCTACACCTTC.

Of note for this clonotype: One end of the junction is discordant with germline, which a read error may explain. The chain links TRBV9 to TRBJ2-3, with D hard to call. CDR3 length equals 11 residues. In germline, CDR1 is SGDLS, CDR2 YYNGEE. This chain's CDR3 is CASSVEDAQYF. In DNA, the CDR3 is TGCGCCAGCAGCGTCGAAGATGCGCAGTATTTT.

This chain joins TRBV11-3 and TRBJ2-3; 9 bases line up with TRBD2. The germline V gene encodes CDR1 SGHNT and CDR2 YENEEA. V shed 6 bases, J shed 4 bases, and the junction held 5 bases outside the gene matches. This CDR3 has 14 residues. CDR3 region: CASRPGLAPDTQYF. CDR3 bases: TGTGCCAGCAGACCGGGACTAGCCCCAGATACGCAGTATTTT.

The J gene is TRBJ1-1, the V gene TRBV20-1; D unresolved. CDR1 DFQATT and CDR2 SNEGSKA come from the germline V gene (reference sequence). V lost 0 bases to trimming and J lost 4 bases, with 15 bases between them. This CDR3 spans 15 amino acids. The CDR3, as DNA: TGCAGTGCTAGAGATAGCGAATCCCTCAGCACTGAAGCTTTCTTT. Encoded protein: CSARDSESLSTEAFF.

The chain has TRBV11-2 and TRBJ2-7, with D possibly matching TRBD1 (5 bases). The length of the CDR3 is 13 residues. Per the germline V gene, CDR1 is SGHAT and CDR2 is FQNNGV. V was clipped by 5 bases and J by 6 bases, with 14 bases between them. CDR3 in DNA: TGTGCCAGCAGCAACAGCCCCCAGGGCGAGCAGTACTTC. Protein: CASSNSPQGEQYF.

V and J are TRBV3-1 and TRBJ2-5; D gene unclear. The germline CDR1 and CDR2 sequences are LGHDT and YNNKEL (reference sequence). CDR3 length: 16 amino acids. Trimming stripped 1 base from V and 2 bases from J, with 14 bases between. CDR3 sequence: CASSQGVQSTQETQYF. The CDR3, as DNA: TGTGCCAGCAGCCAAGGAGTACAGTCGACTCAAGAGACCCAGTACTTC.

The chain couples TRBV7-2 to TRBJ2-1, with 7 bases that match TRBD2. The end of the DNA fits TRBJ2-7 better, so the J call may be wrong. Germline CDR1 SGHTA, CDR2 FQGNSA. The CDR3 totals 16 residues. CDR3 in DNA: TGTGCCAGCAGAGTTGCGGGAGCAGATATGTCCTACGAGCAGTACTTC. Encoded protein: CASRVAGADMSYEQYF.

J is TRBJ1-4 and V is TRBV20-1; 7 bases line up with TRBD1. Germline assignment: CDR1 DFQATT and CDR2 SNEGSKA (reference sequence). The V segment lost 6 bases and the J segment 4 bases; nucleotides outside the gene matches: 5. This CDR3 comprises 13 residues. This CDR3 is CSASRDSNEKLFF. Here the CDR3 DNA reads TGCAGTGCCAGCCGGGACAGTAATGAAAAACTGTTTTTT.

This chain uses TRBV29-1 with TRBJ2-5; D remains unclear. The better agreement between TRBJ2-7 and the DNA end casts doubt on the J call. Germline V lookup: CDR1 SQVTM, CDR2 ANQGSEA. The CDR3 length is 10 residues. For the CDR3, the DNA is TGCAGCGTTGCGGTGAACGAGCAGTACTTC. Translating gives CSVAVNEQYF.

This clonotype was observed a handful of times. This rearrangement joins TRBV28 to TRBJ1-1; D is perhaps TRBD1 (5 bases). The germline V and J ends were trimmed by 5 bases and 8 bases, with 12 bases remaining between them. The CDR3 has 12 residues. Germline loops: CDR1 MDHEN, CDR2 SYDVKM. The CDR3 loop reads CASSTPGREAFF. CDR3 coding DNA: TGTGCCAGCAGTACTCCGGGACGCGAAGCTTTCTTT.